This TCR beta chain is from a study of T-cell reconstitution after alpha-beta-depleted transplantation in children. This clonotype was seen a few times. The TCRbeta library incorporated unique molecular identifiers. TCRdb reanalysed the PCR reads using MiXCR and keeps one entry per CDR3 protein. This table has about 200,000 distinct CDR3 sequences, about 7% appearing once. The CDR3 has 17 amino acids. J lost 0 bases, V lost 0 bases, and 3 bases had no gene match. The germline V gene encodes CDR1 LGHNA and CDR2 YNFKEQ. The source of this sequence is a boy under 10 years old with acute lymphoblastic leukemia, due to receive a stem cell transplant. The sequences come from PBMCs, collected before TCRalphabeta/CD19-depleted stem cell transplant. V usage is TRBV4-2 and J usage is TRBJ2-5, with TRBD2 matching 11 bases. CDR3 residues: CASSQDLLAGDQETQYF. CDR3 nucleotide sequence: TGTGCCAGCAGCCAAGATTTACTAGCGGGGGACCAAGAGACCCAGTACTTC.